These 19 T cell receptor beta chains were all obtained from the same sample, sequenced in a study of blood T cell repertoires in COVID-19. Clones were read by immunoSEQ multiplex PCR, and TCRdb kept only the in-frame ones, dropping some. The sample contains 130,000 to 150,000 clones, about 79% of which appear only once. Material for sequencing was PBMCs or T cells enriched from blood (not recorded which). The source of these receptors is a man in his fifties who had recovered from COVID-19.

This clone came up a few times. V and J are TRBV7-9 and TRBJ1-5; perhaps TRBD1 as D (5 bases). The CDR3 consists of 14 residues. Trimming removed 4 bases at V and 4 bases at J, with 11 bases between. Germline V gives CDR1 SEHNR, CDR2 FQNEAQ (reference sequence). As DNA, the CDR3 is TGTGCCAGCAGCTCCGACAGCTGGAATCAGCCCCAGCATTTT. Protein: CASSSDSWNQPQHF.

The chain links TRBV7-3 to TRBJ1-5; D remains unclear. The V gene's germline CDR1 is SGHTA and CDR2 FQGTGA. The CDR3 extends over 11 amino acids. Trimming removed 8 bases from V and 7 bases from J, with 9 bases in between. The CDR3 sequence is CASSLWQPQHF. CDR3 nucleotides: TGTGCCAGCTCACTTTGGCAGCCCCAGCATTTT.

This chain connects TRBV4-1 to TRBJ1-2; tentatively, D is TRBD1 (5 bases). Trimming shortened V by 0 bases and J by 8 bases, and 19 bases separated the two germline ends. The CDR3 is 16 residues long. CDR1 and CDR2 (germline): MGHRA, YSYEKL. In DNA, the CDR3 is TGCGCCAGCAGCCAAGAGAGAGGTACAGGCCTGGGGGGCTACACCTTC. Amino acid sequence: CASSQERGTGLGGYTF.

V gene TRBV30 combines with J gene TRBJ1-6; 7 bases are shared with TRBD1. Germline CDR1 and CDR2: GTSNPN and SVGIG (reference sequence). This CDR3 has 15 residues. The V and J ends lost 3 bases and 5 bases, in that order; junction bases with no gene match: 7. The CDR3: CAWRDVTGNNSPLHF. As DNA, the CDR3 is TGTGCCTGGAGAGATGTGACAGGGAATAATTCACCCCTCCACTTT. Based on the CDR3 plus reference TRBV30 and TRBJ1-6, the full variable domain is SQTIHQWPATLVQPVGSPLSLECTVEGTSNPNLYWYRQAAGRGLQLLFYSVGIGQISSEVPQNLSASRPQDRQFILSSKKLLLSDSGFYLCAWRDVTGNNSPLHFGNGTRLTVT.

J is TRBJ1-6 and V is TRBV12-3 or TRBV12-4; D is possibly TRBD1 (5 bases). This CDR3 comprises 11 residues. Between the trimmed V and J ends, which lost 5 bases and 12 bases, there was a span of 8 bases. The CDR3 region has the DNA TGTGCCAGCAGTCCCGGGGGACCCCTCCACTTT. This gives the protein CASSPGGPLHF.

The rearrangement links TRBV7-2 to TRBJ2-7; D perhaps matches TRBD1 (5 bases). Trimming left V 5 bases short and J 3 bases short, with 20 bases between. Germline loops: CDR1 SGHTA, CDR2 FQGNSA. The CDR3 is 16 residues long. The DNA of the CDR3 is TGTGCCAGCAGCCCTCAGGGTTCCCTACCTAACTACGAGCAGTACTTC. It codes for CASSPQGSLPNYEQYF.

Only one count was recorded for this clone. The chain combines TRBV19 with TRBJ2-6; 10 bases align to TRBD1. This CDR3 is 18 amino acids long. The V gene's germline CDR1 is LNHDA and CDR2 SQIVND (reference sequence). The trim removed 5 bases at V and 3 bases at J, leaving 10 bases unmatched. The CDR3 here is CASSAIPGQGFGANVLTF. As DNA, the CDR3 is TGTGCCAGTAGTGCTATTCCGGGACAGGGGTTTGGGGCCAACGTCCTGACTTTC.

This sequence joins TRBV7-6 and TRBJ1-5, with 7 bases identical to TRBD1. V was clipped by 5 bases and J by 0 bases; unmatched bases: 4. Per germline, CDR1 SGHVS and CDR2 FNYEAQ. There are 15 residues in the CDR3. CDR3 sequence reads: CASSTGTDSNQPQHF. CDR3 DNA: TGTGCCAGCAGCACCGGGACAGATAGCAATCAGCCCCAGCATTTT.

The chain joins TRBV11-1 to TRBJ2-7; D unresolved. Germline lookup yields CDR1 SGHAT and CDR2 FQDESV (reference sequence). Trimming stripped 3 bases from V and 0 bases from J, with 6 bases between. The CDR3 runs to 13 residues. Written as DNA, the CDR3 is TGTGCCAGCAGCTTCCTGAGCTCCTACGAGCAGTACTTC. It specifies CASSFLSSYEQYF. Complete variable domain (other parts from reference TRBV11-1 and TRBJ2-7): EAEVAQSPRYKITEKSQAVAFWCDPISGHATLYWYRQILGQGPELLVQFQDESVVDDSQLPKDRFSAERLKGVDSTLKIQPAELGDSAMYLCASSFLSSYEQYFGPGTRLTVT.

The gene calls are TRBV5-1 and TRBJ2-3; 10 nucleotides agree with TRBD2. The CDR3 extends over 16 amino acids. Looked up from germline, CDR1 is SGHRS and CDR2 is YFSETQ. The V and J ends lost 4 bases and 6 bases, in that order; junction bases with no gene match: 11. The CDR3 DNA is TGCGCCAGCAGCCCGCAGATTAGCGGGGGGCGGGATACGCAGTATTTT. Translated, it gives CASSPQISGGRDTQYF.

The rearrangement uses TRBV7-2 and TRBJ1-2; a possible D gene is TRBD1 (5 bases). V was shortened by 5 bases and J by 1 base, with 14 bases between the two germline ends. This CDR3 has 15 amino acids. The germline gives CDR1 SGHTA, CDR2 FQGNSA. CDR3 DNA sequence: TGTGCCAGCAGCCCAGACAGAGTTCTTAACTATGGCTACACCTTC. Translating gives CASSPDRVLNYGYTF.

The CDR3 protein is CASSPAGGSADTQYF. As DNA, the CDR3 is TGTGCCAGCAGCCCAGCCGGAGGAAGCGCAGATACGCAGTATTTT. This chain joins TRBV7-2 and TRBJ2-3; weak D call: TRBD2 (5 bases). The V gene's germline CDR1 is SGHTA and CDR2 FQGNSA. V dropped 5 bases and J dropped 4 bases, with 16 bases sitting between them. This CDR3 contains 15 residues.

The V call is TRBV5-4, the J call TRBJ1-1; a possible D gene is TRBD1 (6 bases). Germline assignment: CDR1 SGHNT and CDR2 YYREEE (reference sequence). V was cut by 5 bases and J by 3 bases, with 11 bases left in between. CDR3 length: 13 residues. The CDR3 DNA follows: TGTGCCAGCAGACAGGGACCTGACACTGAAGCTTTCTTT. This sequence encodes CASRQGPDTEAFF.

The V gene is TRBV5-1, the J gene TRBJ2-7; a possible D gene is TRBD1 (6 bases). This CDR3 contains 13 residues. Trimming removed 4 bases from V and 3 bases from J, with 11 bases in between. CDR1 SGHRS and CDR2 YFSETQ come from the germline V gene. The CDR3 loop is CASSGYRVYEQYF. CDR3 nucleotides: TGCGCCAGCAGCGGGTACAGGGTCTACGAGCAGTACTTC. Full variable domain (missing parts from reference TRBV5-1 and TRBJ2-7): KAGVTQTPRYLIKTRGQQVTLSCSPISGHRSVSWYQQTPGQGLQFLFEYFSETQRNKGNFPGRFSGRQFSNSRSEMNVSTLELGDSALYLCASSGYRVYEQYFGPGTRLTVT.

The chain joins TRBV6-2 or TRBV6-3 to TRBJ2-5; D is tentatively TRBD1 or TRBD2 (5 bases each). Germline CDR1 MNHEY, CDR2 SVGEGT. This CDR3 region has 13 residues. V was cut by 6 bases and J by 1 base, with 9 bases left in between. As DNA, the CDR3 is TGTGCCAGCAGCCGGGGCCCCCAAGAGACCCAGTACTTC. Protein: CASSRGPQETQYF.

V gene TRBV27 combines with J gene TRBJ1-1; maybe TRBD1 (5 bases). Germline loops: CDR1 MNHEY, CDR2 SMNVEV (reference sequence). The CDR3 spans 15 residues. V lost 6 bases and J lost 1, with 15 bases in between. The CDR3 region is CASSPYGRGNTEAFF. CDR3 sequence (DNA): TGTGCCAGCAGCCCTTACGGGAGGGGGAACACTGAAGCTTTCTTT.

The V call is TRBV11-2, the J call TRBJ2-2; a possible D gene is TRBD2 (5 bases). The length of the CDR3 is 16 residues. The germline gives CDR1 SGHAT, CDR2 FQNNGV. Deletions cut 4 bases from V and 1 base from J, with 13 bases between. Written as DNA, the CDR3 is TGTGCCAGCAGCTCCGGTGCGAGGGTGAACACCGGGGAGCTGTTTTTT. This translates into CASSSGARVNTGELFF.

This clone showed up just once. This chain links TRBV15 with TRBJ2-1, with D possibly TRBD2 on 7 matching bases. The V end was cut by 9 bases, the J end by 6 bases, with 12 bases between. Looked up from germline, CDR1 is LNHNV and CDR2 is YYDKDF (reference sequence). This CDR3 is built from 12 residues. Here the CDR3 DNA reads TGTGCCACGGGGGGGCTCGGCAATGAGCAGTTCTTC. Translating it yields CATGGLGNEQFF.

J is TRBJ1-6 and V is TRBV6-5, with D tentatively TRBD1 (6 bases). Trimming removed 6 bases from V and 10 bases from J, with 16 bases in between. Germline V gives CDR1 MNHEY, CDR2 SVGAGI. This CDR3 is built from 14 residues. CDR3 in amino acids: CASSRTQGSSPLHF. The CDR3 DNA sequence: TGTGCCAGCAGCCGAACACAGGGTAGCTCACCCCTCCACTTT.